These 8 T cell receptor beta chains were all obtained from the same sample, sequenced in a study of blood T cells in healthy people across ages. Then a second PCR, running roughly 7 to 11 cycles, was carried out with a sample-barcoded 5' primer and a J-beta primer mix. TCRdb analysed the 5' RACE reads with MiXCR anew, one entry per CDR3 protein. The data contain about 640,000 distinct CDR3 sequences, under 70% of them singletons. The sequenced sample consisted of blood. The source is a man aged 55 to 70 in good health.

Only a few counts were recorded for this clonotype. The chain links TRBV29-1 to TRBJ2-1, with 7 positions matching TRBD1. V gave up 7 bases and J gave up 2 bases; unmatched junction bases: 5. Per the germline V gene, CDR1 is SQVTM and CDR2 is ANQGSEA. This CDR3 is 13 amino acids long. For the CDR3, the DNA is TGCAGCGGGGCCGGGACAGCCTACAATGAGCAGTTCTTC. Residues: CSGAGTAYNEQFF.

The chain recombines TRBV12-3 or TRBV12-4 with TRBJ1-1; D perhaps matches TRBD1 (5 bases). The CDR3 runs 14 residues. Between the trimmed V and J ends, which lost 5 bases and 7 bases, there was a span of 17 bases. For the CDR3, the DNA is TGTGCCAGCAGTCTCCATCTAGGGGCCGGTGAAGCTTTCTTT. Its protein is CASSLHLGAGEAFF.

This chain connects TRBV7-6 to TRBJ2-7; 9 positions match TRBD1. The last part of the DNA fits TRBJ2-4 better; the J call may be wrong. Germline CDR1 reads SGHVS; CDR2 reads FNYEAQ. The CDR3 sequence is 13 residues long. The CDR3 DNA sequence: TGTGCCAGCAGTACCGGGACAGGGAACATTCAGTACTTC. It encodes CASSTGTGNIQYF.

In DNA form, the CDR3 reads TGCGCCAGCAGTGAGGGCAGGTTTTTGGGTGAGCAGTTCTTC. This gives the protein CASSEGRFLGEQFF. The genes are TRBV10-2 and TRBJ2-1; no clear D. In germline, CDR1 is WSHSY, CDR2 SAAADI. The CDR3 length is 14 residues. The V end lost 2 bases, the J end lost 9 bases, and 14 bases lay between the germline ends.

The sample holds many counts of this clonotype. The chain couples TRBV12-3 or TRBV12-4 to TRBJ1-1, with D maybe TRBD1 (5 bases). This CDR3 is built from 15 residues. The V and J ends lost 3 bases and 4 bases respectively, with 15 bases between them. The CDR3: CASSFRRRGVTEAFF. CDR3 nucleotide sequence: TGTGCCAGCAGTTTCCGTCGGAGGGGAGTCACTGAAGCTTTCTTT.

The chain carries TRBV5-1 and TRBJ2-5; maybe TRBD2 (6 bases). The CDR3 is 14 amino acids. The germline gives CDR1 SGHRS, CDR2 YFSETQ. Trimming took 5 bases from V and 0 from J, leaving 11 bases between them. The CDR3 reads CASRRGDYQETQYF. The CDR3 bases are TGCGCCAGCAGGCGTGGGGACTACCAAGAGACCCAGTACTTC. The entire variable domain, with the rest obtained from reference TRBV5-1 and TRBJ2-5, is as follows: KAGVTQTPRYLIKTRGQQVTLSCSPISGHRSVSWYQQTPGQGLQFLFEYFSETQRNKGNFPGRFSGRQFSNSRSEMNVSTLELGDSALYLCASRRGDYQETQYFGPGTRLLVL.

This clonotype came up many times. CDR3 DNA sequence: TGTGCCAGCAGCCGGTCCCGAACAGTTGGCTACACCTTC. This codes for CASSRSRTVGYTF. V gene TRBV7-2 combines with J gene TRBJ1-2, with D uncertain. V dropped 5 bases and J dropped 7 bases, with 14 bases sitting between them. The CDR3 extends over 13 amino acids. The germline gives CDR1 SGHTA, CDR2 FQGNSA.

The V and J genes are TRBV4-1 and TRBJ1-1; 11 nucleotides line up with TRBD1. Germline loops: CDR1 MGHRA, CDR2 YSYEKL. The V segment lost 4 bases and the J segment 1 base; nucleotides outside the gene matches: 8. The CDR3 runs to 17 residues. In DNA, the CDR3 is TGCGCCAGCAGCCCCGGACAGGGGGCCTTCACGAACACTGAAGCTTTCTTT. This sequence encodes CASSPGQGAFTNTEAFF.